Below, one T cell receptor (beta chain) is given with its context. Which antigen it targets is not known. No base-level quality is on record; no much larger clone is a single base apart. The sample comes from a study of cytomegalovirus exposure and HLA in healthy donors listed by TCRdb under 2017. In the study overall: According to an earlier analysis of a few hundred of the donors, about 170 million T cells yielded over 90 million unique TCR beta sequences and roughly 280 Gb of sequence data. Of the roughly 420 genotyped donors, 75% to 85% were placed in the genetic ancestry cluster associated with self-reported Caucasian donors. The study combined high-throughput TCR immunosequencing, statistical association of individual TCRs with disease status, and machine learning to predict cytomegalovirus infection status. In an earlier analysis of roughly 540 of the donors, high-throughput TCR beta sequencing was used to judge whether each TCR beta V gene segment behaved as functional or pseudogenic. Class I and class II HLA loci were covered by the typing at four-digit resolution. A later genetic analysis took genome-wide SNP genotypes for about 65% of the 666 donors and used that subset as a discovery cohort. Among about 400 genotyped donors of the cohort, an average of approximately 240,000 unique TCR beta nucleotide sequences was sequenced per donor, of which roughly 18% were non-productive. Roughly 320 gigabases of sequencing data and around 80 million unique TCR sequences made up an early release that covered several hundred HLA-typed donors. The aim of the study was to test whether cataloging public T cell receptors could identify signatures of past pathogen exposure. Every repertoire in the discovery cohort had been generated on one and the same sequencing platform. In a later analysis, previously published TCR beta repertoires from 670 or so donors were re-analyzed and high-resolution HLA genotyping was added so that TCR occurrence patterns could be studied. Rather than drawing on any new phenotypic data, the later analysis identified candidate immune exposures from TCR beta sequences and the way those sequences occurred across donors. Alongside the repertoire data, information on donor age, sex, ethnicity and CMV serostatus was compiled. The study used immunosequencing to profile the T cell repertoires of several hundred subjects and linked those repertoires to cytomegalovirus serostatus. Besides the first cohort of 666 subjects, a separate validation cohort made up of over a hundred different subjects was used. Typing coverage differed by locus: A, B, C, DRB1 and DQB1 were typed in roughly 620-630 donors, DQA1 in roughly 500, DPA1 in 600 to 610, and DPB1 in 450 to 480. About 5 DR-DQ haplotypes were handled as single units for association and clustering, since linkage in the cohort was strong. The study at large found these results: A later analysis associated 17,000 or so TCR beta sequences with specific HLA alleles at a false discovery rate of 0.05. The study gave a list of under 200 TCR beta chains associated with cytomegalovirus. Most CMV-associated TCR beta chains appeared to be HLA-restricted in a later analysis, and the HLA associations seemed to be driven largely by CMV exposure. In a later analysis, HLA-associated TCR beta chains were found to be more clonally expanded and to have lower generation probabilities than equally common non-associated chains. A further reported finding was that TCR beta sequences accurately predicted the HLA-A and HLA-B alleles for most subjects in the first cohort. The only immune exposure information available for the cohort was CMV serostatus. The 87-base-pair reads could not distinguish some IMGT-functional V segments, including TRBV6-2 and TRBV6-3, so those segments were excluded. Linkage disequilibrium might explain the correlated functional status among segregating V segments, but an unknown experimental factor could not be excluded. According to a later genetic analysis, donors in an Asian-associated ancestry cluster had fewer N-insertions in productive TCRs than the approximately 630-donor mean. When HLA alleles, especially DR and DQ, strongly co-occurred, attributing TCR associations to individual alleles was difficult. In a later analysis, TCR association rates were found to vary across HLA loci, with the most associated TCRs seen for DRB1 alleles and the fewest for HLA-C alleles. A group of highly shared sequence variants was considered likely to be a technical artifact of the sequencing pipeline. HLA typing was unavailable for some donors at each locus, so association tests used only the typed subset. This cohort had only TCR beta chains sequenced, and the lack of alpha or paired-chain data limited which features could be detected. The earlier analysis of nearly 600 of the donors excluded 15 to 20 rarely observed V segments, including chromosome 9 orphons, because counts were too low. Cytomegalovirus status was reported to be diagnosed by the classifier with high specificity and sensitivity in both the original and validation cohorts. Several of the top co-occurrence clusters appeared to be linked to parvovirus B19, influenza, CMV and Epstein-Barr virus, according to a later analysis. Most TCR sequences were observed very rarely across donors, whereas some public TCRs were present in many individuals. Broadly in line with IMGT annotations, most TCR beta V segments showed up in productive rearrangements about 87% or about 30% of the time in an earlier analysis of several hundred of the donors. It was suggested by the authors that the approach could potentially be generalized to other disease states and immunological phenotypes. An association between a missense DCLRE1C variant and V-gene and J-gene trimming of TCR beta chains was found in a later genetic analysis and replicated in an independent cohort. In vitro tests confirmed that a few of the cytomegalovirus-associated TCR beta chains recognize cytomegalovirus antigens. Roughly uniform sequencing depth across donors was assumed in presence/absence analyses, although this assumption may not hold.

Sequences SNHLY (CDR1) and FYNNEI (CDR2) are obtained from the germline V gene. The V end gives up 8 bases and the J end 5 bases, leaving 7 bases in the junction not matched to a gene. The CDR3 sequence holds 14 residues, the cysteine and phenylalanine included. The sequence is cut down to CDR3 DNA, 42 bases in frame from base 1. Libraries were built with the immunoSEQ multiplex PCR assay. For the multiplex PCR, a mixture combining 60 forward primers for TCR Vbeta segments and 13 reverse primers for TCR Jbeta segments was used. Amplification of the CDR3 region of rearranged TCR beta genes was performed with a multiplex PCR assay on genomic DNA. On the Illumina HiSeq System, the amplified TCR beta libraries were sequenced as 87-base-pair reads. Turning to the authors' computational methods: Across the 500 to 850 repertoires, a later analysis counted about 81 million unique TCR beta chains, some 11 million of which were shared by at least two donors. A nearest-neighbor algorithm error-corrected the raw reads and collapsed the reads into unique sequences, merging closely related sequences to remove PCR and sequencing errors. To assign V, D and J gene segments, CDR3 sequences were aligned to IMGT reference sequences. For a sequence to be retained, at least a six-nucleotide match to both a V gene segment and a J gene segment was required. A rearrangement was called productive if the CDR3 had no stop codons and remained in frame with V and J, and every other rearrangement was called non-productive. CDR3 was defined by IMGT convention, running from the second conserved V-encoded cysteine to the conserved J-encoded phenylalanine. The earlier analysis of roughly 590 of the donors excluded any sequence lacking an unambiguous match to a single V gene segment. In an earlier analysis of several hundred of the donors, V segments were called functional above 56.7% productive rearrangements and were called segregating when the between-donor standard deviation exceeded 5%. A statistical classification framework was built for diagnosing cytomegalovirus status from the catalog of TCR beta chain sequences. A later analysis assigned V and J genes by comparing TCR nucleotide sequences with IMGT/GENE-DB human TR gene sequences. Using the TCRdist pipeline, a later analysis assigned CDR3 sequences along with most-parsimonious VDJ recombination scenarios. In a later analysis, every TCR beta chain was defined by the combination of its CDR3 amino acid sequence and its V-gene family, and reads without a unique V-gene family were dropped. A later analysis removed 600 or so highly shared, low-generation-probability nucleotide sequences to deal with suspected cross-contamination and a sequencing artifact. In a later analysis, a clonal expansion index for each public chain was calculated from normalized within-repertoire ranks of inferred template counts. A later analysis computed generation probabilities with a VDJ recombination model fitted to out-of-frame rearrangements, and checked the results against IGoR. In a later analysis, TCR-TCR, TCR-HLA and TCR-CMV co-occurrence was scored with hypergeometric tests, and a repertoire-size bias correction was applied to TCR pairs. False discovery rates were estimated in a later analysis by permuting HLA or CMV assignments 20 times. In a later analysis, co-occurring TCRs were grouped using DBSCAN, with TCRdist sequence similarity added in when clustering inside HLA-allele-positive subsets. Repertoires with fewer than 30,000 or more than 120,000 public chains, plus five repertoires with anomalous nucleotide sharing, were excluded from co-occurrence clustering. TCRdb carries this immuneACCESS record with in-frame sequences only. Its versions omit some clonotypes, under half of them owing to an unresolved V gene in the studies checked, with the rest unexplained. V, J and clone size reflect that table, while D and trimming were determined from the DNA. This sample has about 120,000 clones in its table, and about 16% of those were observed once. Of the sample, 1.9% is held by the ten largest clones.

In total, 500 to 700 healthy bone marrow donors made up the cohort. Cohort members were all nominally healthy when sampled, although unrecorded immune exposures were likely present. The donor tested CMV seronegative and was one of the 352 seronegative cohort members. A peripheral blood sample was provided by each donor, and peripheral blood mononuclear cells were used for TCR beta sequencing. The Qiagen DNeasy Blood Extraction Kit was used to extract genomic DNA from the blood cell samples. The material sequenced was PBMCs. The sequence derives from a woman under 30 in good health and CMV-seronegative. The rearranged chain carries TRBV2 and TRBJ2-1; TRBD2 lines up with 9 middle nucleotides. The CDR3 region reads CASGGLAFDNEQFF. The DNA sequence follows: TGTGCCAGCGGGGGACTAGCCTTTGACAATGAGCAGTTCTTC.